This T cell receptor (beta chain) was identified in a study of breast tumors, draining lymph nodes, adjacent tissues. The study, taken as a whole, reports: Findings are consistent with lymph node origin and intratumoral expansion of most tumor T cells. Luminal-like breast cancer showed significantly higher tumor–nontumor repertoire similarity than basal-like. Tumor TCR diversity was below lymph nodes but above nontumor tissue.

TCRdb reanalysed the multiplex PCR reads using MiXCR and keeps one entry per CDR3 protein. Of 200,000 to 300,000 distinct CDR3 sequences listed, about 30% are singletons. V shed 3 bases and J shed 5 bases, with 10 bases lying between them. Germline CDR1 and CDR2: MNHEY and SMNVEV (reference sequence). This CDR3 has 13 amino acids. This clonotype was counted ten times or more. Its target is unknown. The lymph nodes were axillary draining lymph nodes from breast cancer patients. Specimen: axillary lymph node tissue. V gene TRBV27 combines with J gene TRBJ1-2, with a tentative D call TRBD1 (5 bases). The receptor's source is a female donor with breast cancer. Some clones in this sample may be carry-over from other donors' samples. The DNA for the CDR3 is TGTGCCAGCAGTTTCGGTTGGGGGTATGGCTACACCTTC. It is translated as CASSFGWGYGYTF.